This TCR beta chain was sequenced for a study of technical replicates of blood from a handful of donors. TCRdb's table, derived via immunoSEQ multiplex PCR, lists solely in-frame clones and lacks some. This table holds about 44,000 clones, approximately 96% found once. This clone was counted once. Between the trimmed V and J ends, which lost 1 base and 1 base, there was a span of 14 bases. Germline V gives CDR1 SGHTA, CDR2 FQGNSA. The CDR3 totals 18 residues. The chain uses TRBV7-2 and TRBJ2-6; D remains ambiguous. Sequencing was done on a sample of T cells isolated from PBMCs. This TCR was recovered from a human donor in good health. The CDR3 DNA is TGTGCCAGCAGCTTAGTTGGCTCCTTCCAATCTGGGGCCAACGTCCTGACTTTC. It translates to CASSLVGSFQSGANVLTF.